This entry features one TCR beta chain sequence. This specimen belongs to a study of blood T cell repertoires in COVID-19. Measured with immunoSEQ multiplex PCR; TCRdb has only the in-frame clones, and not every one. Of hundreds of thousands of clones listed, 85% to 95% were seen once; the top ten hold less than 2.5%. The sequencing sample was made of PBMCs or T cells enriched from blood (not recorded which). This TCR was sampled from a woman aged 18 to 35 who had recovered from COVID-19.

The CDR3 DNA is TGTGCCACCAGTGATGCGGCCAGGGGGCCCTATTCGTACACCTTC. Protein: CATSDAARGPYSYTF. The chain recombines TRBV24-1 with TRBJ1-2; 8 bases agree with TRBD1. The V segment lost 3 bases and the J segment 11 bases; nucleotides outside the gene matches: 13. Looked up from germline, CDR1 is KGHDR and CDR2 is SFDVKD. This CDR3 contains 15 residues.